The 11 T cell receptor beta chains below were found in one sample sequenced in a study of blood T cell repertoires in COVID-19. Produced via immunoSEQ multiplex PCR; TCRdb's table is partial and in-frame only. This table holds 150,000 to 200,000 clones, 78% found once. Sequences were obtained from PBMCs or T cells enriched from blood (not recorded which). The receptor source for this set is a woman in her 50s who had recovered from COVID-19.

This chain joins TRBV7-9 and TRBJ2-5; D remains ambiguous. Germline CDR1 and CDR2: SEHNR and FQNEAQ (reference sequence). Deletions cut 3 bases from V and 5 bases from J, with 7 bases between. The CDR3 is 12 amino acids. CDR3 DNA: TGTGCCAGCAGCTTTCGCCGGGAGACCCAGTACTTC. It yields the protein CASSFRRETQYF. Variable domain in full (rest from reference TRBV7-9 and TRBJ2-5): DTGVSQNPRHKITKRGQNVTFRCDPISEHNRLYWYRQTLGQGPEFLTYFQNEAQLEKSRLLSDRFSAERPKGSFSTLEIQRTEQGDSAMYLCASSFRRETQYFGPGTRLLVL.

DNA for the CDR3: TGTGCCAGCTCACCACCGAAGACAGGGGCGTTCGACGAGCAGTACTTC. Translation gives CASSPPKTGAFDEQYF. V is TRBV18 and J is TRBJ2-7; 8 nucleotides align to TRBD1. Germline CDR1 KGHSH, CDR2 LQKENI. The CDR3 has 16 residues. J gave up 5 bases and V 0 bases, and 9 bases lay outside the gene matches.

For this clone: The same CDR3 can be traced to other DNA sequences in this sample. The genes are TRBV3-1 (or the pseudogene TRBV3-2) and TRBJ1-5; D is undetermined. Looked up from germline, CDR1 is LGHDT and CDR2 is YNNKEL (reference sequence). Trimming removed 0 bases from V and 4 bases from J, with 4 bases in between. The CDR3 runs to 13 residues. CDR3 residues: CASSQDLNQPQHF. For the CDR3, the DNA is TGTGCCAGCAGCCAAGACCTGAATCAGCCCCAGCATTTT.

As DNA, the CDR3 is TGTGCCAGCGGCACTAGCGGAGATACGCAGTATTTT. It translates to CASGTSGDTQYF. The chain employs TRBV11-2 and TRBJ2-3; TRBD2 matches at 8 bases. Germline CDR1 SGHAT, CDR2 FQNNGV. V gave up 8 bases and J gave up 5 bases; unmatched junction bases: 3. The CDR3 sequence is 12 residues long.

The J gene is TRBJ2-1, the V gene TRBV2; 13 positions agree with TRBD2. Germline V CDR1 and CDR2: SNHLY, FYNNEI. After removal of 6 bases from V and 10 bases from J, the junction contained 3 bases not matched to a gene. This CDR3 comprises 13 residues. CDR3: CASRGLAGSEQFF. The CDR3 DNA reads as TGTGCCAGCAGGGGACTAGCGGGATCGGAGCAGTTCTTC.

The chain carries TRBV6-2 or TRBV6-3 and TRBJ2-2; TRBD2 matches at 7 bases. The CDR3 extends over 16 amino acids. Trimming at V came to 6 bases and at J to 5 bases, leaving 12 bases not matched to a gene. CDR1 and CDR2 from the germline V gene are MNHEY and SVGEGT. For the CDR3, the DNA is TGTGCCAGCAGCCCTCGGGGGGAGAGGGGAACCGGGGAGCTGTTTTTT. This encodes CASSPRGERGTGELFF.

This chain's CDR3 is CAISGWTSGSGADTQYF. The CDR3 DNA reads as TGTGCCATCAGTGGGTGGACTAGCGGGAGTGGAGCAGATACGCAGTATTTT. This chain links TRBV10-3 with TRBJ2-3, with 13 bases identical to TRBD2. V was clipped by 4 bases and J by 4 bases; unmatched bases: 8. In germline, CDR1 is ENHRY, CDR2 SYGVKD. The CDR3 is made up of 17 amino acids.

The table lists this clone with a few counts. The V and J genes are TRBV30 and TRBJ2-7, with 7 bases fitting TRBD2. Germline V lookup: CDR1 GTSNPN, CDR2 SVGIG (reference sequence). V gave up 0 bases and J gave up 4 bases; unmatched junction bases: 6. The CDR3 consists of 14 residues. The CDR3 region is CAWSVGGSSYEQYF. Written as DNA, the CDR3 is TGTGCCTGGAGTGTGGGGGGGAGTTCTTACGAGCAGTACTTC.

The genes are TRBV6-5 and TRBJ1-2; the match to TRBD1 covers 8 bases. Germline V CDR1 and CDR2: MNHEY, SVGAGI. V lost 0 bases, J lost 10 bases, and 7 bases stayed unmatched. The CDR3 covers 14 residues. The DNA of the CDR3 is TGTGCCAGCAGTTACTCTGCCAGGGGGCGCGCCTACACCTTC. This sequence encodes CASSYSARGRAYTF.

The chain has TRBV10-3 and TRBJ2-1, with 14 positions matching TRBD2. The CDR3 contains 16 residues. The junction had 9 bases not matched to a gene; V was cut back by 2 bases and J by 12 bases. CDR1 is ENHRY, CDR2 SYGVKD, per germline. The CDR3 loop reads CAISEAGTSGRVWQFF. CDR3 nucleotide sequence: TGTGCCATCAGTGAGGCGGGGACTAGCGGGAGAGTCTGGCAGTTCTTC.

This clone is a singleton in its sample. The rearrangement links TRBV2 to TRBJ2-5; D is perhaps TRBD1 (6 bases). V was pared by 9 bases and J by 2 bases, with 13 bases between. Looked up from germline, CDR1 is SNHLY and CDR2 is FYNNEI. The CDR3 covers 13 residues. CDR3 bases: TGTGCCAGTCGGACAGATGCGCAAGAGACCCAGTACTTC. It codes for CASRTDAQETQYF.